This TCR beta chain came from a study of post-analysis software for immune sequencing data. Study-level results: Roughly 5 TRBV segments, TRBV5-6, TRBV5-1 and TRBV20-1 among them, were found more frequent in patients than controls.

Comments on this clonotype: Its antigen is unidentified.

cDNA libraries for TCR beta contained unique molecular identifiers. TCRdb passed the PCR reads through MiXCR, listing each CDR3 protein once. This table holds around 400,000 distinct CDR3 sequences, approximately 38% found once. Trimming shortened V by 1 base and J by 5 bases, and 14 bases separated the two germline ends. Germline CDR1 is LGHNA and CDR2 is YSLEER. This CDR3 is built from 15 residues. The TCR was taken from a girl aged 2 to 10 with multiple sclerosis. This rearrangement joins TRBV4-3 to TRBJ2-5, with a possible D match to TRBD1 (6 bases). Sequenced material: blood. CDR3 in DNA: TGCGCCAGCAGCCAAGTCAGGGGAAGGATGGAGACCCAGTACTTC. Encoded protein: CASSQVRGRMETQYF.